Listed below are T cell receptor beta chains from one sample, sequenced in a study of shared clonotypes between healthy human individuals. The method was immunoSEQ multiplex PCR; TCRdb's version includes in-frame clones alone and lacks a portion of them. Here the sample spans 800,000 to 1,200,000 clones, around 78% being singletons. Sequencing was done on a sample of memory CD4+ T cells from PBMCs. The origin of the receptors is a young man in good health. Some clones in this sample may be carry-over from other donors' samples. Both conserved end residues are part of each CDR3. Each record gives: D gene, clone size, V gene, J gene, CDR3 protein, CDR3 DNA. D genes are given only for firm matches. Rows may omit the clone size; those that give it use once, few, many or a size class.

TRBD2,-,TRBV28,TRBJ2-2,CASSFFIETSVPPGELFF,TGTGCCAGCAGTTTCTTTATAGAGACTAGCGTCCCCCCCGGGGAGCTGTTTTTT
-,-,TRBV7-9,TRBJ1-4,CASSLTGISNEKLFF,TGTGCCAGCAGCTTAACAGGGATCTCTAATGAAAAACTGTTTTTT
-,-,TRBV5-1,TRBJ2-2,CASSFDSGTGELFF,TGCGCCAGCAGCTTCGACTCAGGCACCGGGGAGCTGTTTTTT
TRBD2,-,TRBV5-1,TRBJ2-5,CASSLVVAGQETQYF,TGCGCCAGCAGCTTGGTGGTAGCGGGCCAAGAGACCCAGTACTTC
-,few,TRBV6-1,TRBJ1-5,CASGVFGNQPQHF,TGTGCCAGCGGGGTGTTCGGCAATCAGCCCCAGCATTTT
-,-,TRBV2,TRBJ2-3,CASSEAHGTAQYF,TGTGCCAGCAGTGAAGCGCACGGGACTGCGCAGTATTTT
-,-,TRBV5-5,TRBJ1-1,CASSLGEYTEAFF,TGTGCCAGCAGCTTGGGGGAATACACTGAAGCTTTCTTT
TRBD1,few,TRBV28,TRBJ2-3,CASRTGWADTQYF,TGTGCCAGCAGGACAGGGTGGGCAGATACGCAGTATTTT
-,-,TRBV6-4,TRBJ2-3,CANAEGSTDTQYF,TGTGCCAACGCCGAGGGGAGCACAGATACGCAGTATTTT
TRBD2,-,TRBV5-4,TRBJ2-3,CASSAGTSGTGKQTTQYF,TGTGCCAGCAGCGCCGGGACTAGCGGGACCGGGAAGCAGACTACGCAGTATTTT